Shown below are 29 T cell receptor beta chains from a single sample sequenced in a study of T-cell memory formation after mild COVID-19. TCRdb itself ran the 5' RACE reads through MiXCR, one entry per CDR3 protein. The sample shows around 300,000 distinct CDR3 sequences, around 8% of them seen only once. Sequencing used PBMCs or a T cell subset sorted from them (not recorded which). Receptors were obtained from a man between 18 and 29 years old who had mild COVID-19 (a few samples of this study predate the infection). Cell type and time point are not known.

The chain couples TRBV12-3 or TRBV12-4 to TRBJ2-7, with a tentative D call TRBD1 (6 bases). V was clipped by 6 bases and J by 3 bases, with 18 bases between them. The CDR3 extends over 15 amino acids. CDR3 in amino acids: CASSPASWTVYEQYF. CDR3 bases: TGTGCCAGCAGCCCCGCTTCCTGGACAGTCTACGAGCAGTACTTC.

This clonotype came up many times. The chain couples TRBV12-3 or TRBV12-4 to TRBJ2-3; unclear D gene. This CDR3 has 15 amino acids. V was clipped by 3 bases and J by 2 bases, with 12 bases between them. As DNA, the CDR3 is TGTGCCAGCAGTTTCAGAACTCCCGACACAGATACGCAGTATTTT. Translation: CASSFRTPDTDTQYF.

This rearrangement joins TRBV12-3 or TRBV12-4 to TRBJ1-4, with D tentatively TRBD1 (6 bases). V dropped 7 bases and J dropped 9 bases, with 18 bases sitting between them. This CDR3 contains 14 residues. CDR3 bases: TGTGCCAGCACCCTAGGGGGGGCGGTACAAAAACTGTTTTTT. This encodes CASTLGGAVQKLFF.

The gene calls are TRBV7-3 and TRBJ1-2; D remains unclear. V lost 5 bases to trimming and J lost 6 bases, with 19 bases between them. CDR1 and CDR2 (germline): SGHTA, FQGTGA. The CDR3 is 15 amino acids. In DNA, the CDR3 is TGTGCCAGCAGCCTCGTGGCTGGGATTGATCATGGCTACACCTTC. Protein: CASSLVAGIDHGYTF.

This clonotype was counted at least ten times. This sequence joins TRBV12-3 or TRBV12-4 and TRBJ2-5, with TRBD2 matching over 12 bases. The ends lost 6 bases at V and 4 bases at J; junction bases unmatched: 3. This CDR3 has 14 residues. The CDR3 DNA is TGTGCCAGCAGGACTAGCGGGGGATTAGAGACCCAGTACTTC. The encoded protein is CASRTSGGLETQYF.

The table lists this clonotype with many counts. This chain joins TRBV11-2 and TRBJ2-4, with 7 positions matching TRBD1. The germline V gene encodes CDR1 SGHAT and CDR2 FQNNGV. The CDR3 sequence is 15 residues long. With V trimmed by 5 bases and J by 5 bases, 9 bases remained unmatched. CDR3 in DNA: TGTGCCAGCAGCGTACACAGGGGAAGCGAAAACATTCAGTACTTC. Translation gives CASSVHRGSENIQYF.

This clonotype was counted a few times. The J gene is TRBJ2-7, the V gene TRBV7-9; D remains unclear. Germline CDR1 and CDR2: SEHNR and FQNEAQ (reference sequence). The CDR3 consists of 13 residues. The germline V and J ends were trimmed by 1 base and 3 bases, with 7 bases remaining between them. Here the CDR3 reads CASSLEGFYEQYV. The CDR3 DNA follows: TGTGCCAGCAGCTTAGAGGGTTTCTACGAGCAGTACGTC.

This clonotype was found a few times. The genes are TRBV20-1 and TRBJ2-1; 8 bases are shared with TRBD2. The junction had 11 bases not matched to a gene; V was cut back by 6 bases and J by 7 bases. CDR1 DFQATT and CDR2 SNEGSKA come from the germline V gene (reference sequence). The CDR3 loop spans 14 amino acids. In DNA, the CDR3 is TGCAGTGCAAGCCCCGAGGCGGGGGGTAATGAGCAGTTCTTC. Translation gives CSASPEAGGNEQFF.

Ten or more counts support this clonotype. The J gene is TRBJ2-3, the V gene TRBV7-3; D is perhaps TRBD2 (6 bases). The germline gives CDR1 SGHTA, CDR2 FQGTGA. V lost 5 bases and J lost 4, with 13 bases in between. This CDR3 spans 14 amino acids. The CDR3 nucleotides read TGTGCCAGCAGCCCCTTTGCGGGGTCAGATACGCAGTATTTT. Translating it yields CASSPFAGSDTQYF.

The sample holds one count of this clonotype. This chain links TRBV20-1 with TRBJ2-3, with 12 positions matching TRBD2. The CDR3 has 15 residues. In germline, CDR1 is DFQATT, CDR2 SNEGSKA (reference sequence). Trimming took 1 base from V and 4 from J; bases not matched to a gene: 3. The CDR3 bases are TGCAGTGCTAGAGGACTAGCGGGGGCCTCAGATACGCAGTATTTT. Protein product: CSARGLAGASDTQYF.

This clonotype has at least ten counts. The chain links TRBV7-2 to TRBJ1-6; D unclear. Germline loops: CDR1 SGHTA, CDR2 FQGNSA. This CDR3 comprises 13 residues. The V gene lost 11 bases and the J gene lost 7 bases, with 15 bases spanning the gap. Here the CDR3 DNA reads TGTGCCGGCGCCCAGAGGTCGAATTCACCCCTCCACTTT. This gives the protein CAGAQRSNSPLHF.

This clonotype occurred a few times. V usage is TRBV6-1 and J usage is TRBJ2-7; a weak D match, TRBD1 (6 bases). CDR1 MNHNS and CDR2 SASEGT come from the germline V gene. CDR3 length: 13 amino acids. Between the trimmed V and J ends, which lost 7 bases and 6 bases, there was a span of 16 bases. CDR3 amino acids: CASNPGEVREQYV. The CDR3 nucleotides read TGTGCCAGCAACCCAGGGGAAGTACGCGAGCAGTACGTC.

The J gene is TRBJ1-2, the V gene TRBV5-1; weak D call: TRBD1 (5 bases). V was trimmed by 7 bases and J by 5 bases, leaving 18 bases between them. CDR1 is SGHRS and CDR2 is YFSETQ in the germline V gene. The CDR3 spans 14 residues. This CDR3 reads CASHDGGVGYGYTF. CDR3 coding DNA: TGCGCCAGCCACGACGGGGGGGTTGGATATGGCTACACCTTC.

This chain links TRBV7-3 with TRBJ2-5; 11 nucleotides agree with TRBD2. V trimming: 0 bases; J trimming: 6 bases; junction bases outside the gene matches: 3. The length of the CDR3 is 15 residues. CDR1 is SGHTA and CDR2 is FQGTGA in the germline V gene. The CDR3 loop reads CASSLTSGGAKTQYF. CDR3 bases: TGTGCCAGCAGCTTAACTAGCGGGGGGGCGAAGACCCAGTACTTC.

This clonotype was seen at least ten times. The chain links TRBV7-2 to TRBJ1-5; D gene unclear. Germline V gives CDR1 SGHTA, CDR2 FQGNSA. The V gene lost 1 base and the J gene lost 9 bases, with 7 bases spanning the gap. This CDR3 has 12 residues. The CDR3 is CASSLDEAPQHF. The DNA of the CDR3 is TGTGCCAGCAGCTTAGACGAGGCGCCCCAGCATTTT.

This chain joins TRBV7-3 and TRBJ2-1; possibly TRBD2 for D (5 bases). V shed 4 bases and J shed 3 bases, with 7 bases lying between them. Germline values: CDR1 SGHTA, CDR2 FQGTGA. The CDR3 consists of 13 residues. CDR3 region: CASSSTNYNEQFF. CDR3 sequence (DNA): TGTGCCAGCAGCTCGACTAACTACAATGAGCAGTTCTTC.

The CDR3 region is CASSRRGRITYEQYF. CDR3 nucleotides: TGTGCCAGCTCACGTAGGGGCAGAATAACCTACGAGCAGTACTTC. The genes are TRBV27 and TRBJ2-7; the D gene is possibly TRBD1 (5 bases). In germline, CDR1 is MNHEY, CDR2 SMNVEV (reference sequence). Trimming took 8 bases from V and 2 from J, leaving 19 bases between them. The CDR3 loop spans 15 amino acids.

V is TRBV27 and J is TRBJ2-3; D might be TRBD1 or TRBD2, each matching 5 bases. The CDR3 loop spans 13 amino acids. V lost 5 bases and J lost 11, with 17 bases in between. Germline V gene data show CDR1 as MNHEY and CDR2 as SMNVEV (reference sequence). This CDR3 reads CASSHLGVRRQYF. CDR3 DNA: TGTGCCAGCAGTCACCTGGGGGTCAGGAGGCAGTATTTT.

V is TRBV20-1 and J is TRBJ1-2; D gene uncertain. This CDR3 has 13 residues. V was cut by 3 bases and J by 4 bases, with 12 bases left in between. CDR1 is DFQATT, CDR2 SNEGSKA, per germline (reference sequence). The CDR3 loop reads CSARAGFSYGYTF. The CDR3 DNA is TGCAGTGCTAGGGCGGGGTTCAGCTATGGCTACACCTTC.

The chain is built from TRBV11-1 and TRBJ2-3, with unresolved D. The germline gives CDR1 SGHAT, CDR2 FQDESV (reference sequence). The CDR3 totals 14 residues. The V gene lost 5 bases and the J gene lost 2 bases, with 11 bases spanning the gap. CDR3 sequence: CASSRTGPTDTQYF. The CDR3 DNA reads TGTGCCAGCAGCCGTACTGGACCCACAGATACGCAGTATTTT.

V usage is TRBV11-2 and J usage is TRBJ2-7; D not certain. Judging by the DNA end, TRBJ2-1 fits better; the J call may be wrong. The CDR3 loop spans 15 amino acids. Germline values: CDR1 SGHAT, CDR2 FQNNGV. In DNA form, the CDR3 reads TGTGCCAGCAGCTTAGATTGGTTGGAGAACAATGAGCAGTTCTTC. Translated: CASSLDWLENNEQFF.

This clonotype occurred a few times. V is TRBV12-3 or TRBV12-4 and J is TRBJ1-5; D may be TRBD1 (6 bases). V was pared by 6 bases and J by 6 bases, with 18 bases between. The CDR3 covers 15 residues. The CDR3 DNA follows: TGTGCCAGCAGCCCCGACGGGGGCTTTAGTCAGCCCCAGCATTTT. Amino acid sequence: CASSPDGGFSQPQHF.

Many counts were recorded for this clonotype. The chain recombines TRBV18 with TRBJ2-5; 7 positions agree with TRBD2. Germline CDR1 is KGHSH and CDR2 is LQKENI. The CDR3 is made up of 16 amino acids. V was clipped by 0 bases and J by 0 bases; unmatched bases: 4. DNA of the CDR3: TGTGCCAGCTCACCACCGGTGCGGGGGAACCAAGAGACCCAGTACTTC. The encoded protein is CASSPPVRGNQETQYF.

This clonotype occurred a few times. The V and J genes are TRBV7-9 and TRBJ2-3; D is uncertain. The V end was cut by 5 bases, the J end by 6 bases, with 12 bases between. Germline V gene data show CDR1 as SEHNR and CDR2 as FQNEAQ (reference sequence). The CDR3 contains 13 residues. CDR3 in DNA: TGTGCCAGCAGCCCCCGACCTCCGGATACGCAGTATTTT. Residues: CASSPRPPDTQYF.

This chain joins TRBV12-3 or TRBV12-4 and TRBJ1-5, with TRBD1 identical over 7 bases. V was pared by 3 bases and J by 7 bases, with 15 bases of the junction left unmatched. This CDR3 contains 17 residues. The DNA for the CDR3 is TGTGCCAGCAGTTTTCGCGAACGCAGGGGGTCATGGCAGCCCCAGCATTTT. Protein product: CASSFRERRGSWQPQHF.

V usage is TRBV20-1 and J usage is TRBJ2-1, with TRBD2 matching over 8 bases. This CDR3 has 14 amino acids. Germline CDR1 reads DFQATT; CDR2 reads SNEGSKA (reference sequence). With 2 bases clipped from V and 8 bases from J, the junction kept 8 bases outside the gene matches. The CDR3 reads CSARKRGSWYEQFF. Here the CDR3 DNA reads TGCAGTGCTAGAAAGCGGGGGAGCTGGTATGAGCAGTTCTTC.

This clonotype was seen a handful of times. The CDR3 DNA reads TGTGCCAGCAGCGAAACCGGGACAGGGGATGGAGCCAAAAACATTCAGTACTTC. Protein: CASSETGTGDGAKNIQYF. V usage is TRBV7-2 and J usage is TRBJ2-4; TRBD1 agrees at 10 bases. The CDR3 has 18 amino acids. Germline loops: CDR1 SGHTA, CDR2 FQGNSA. Unmatched junction bases numbered 10, after V lost 5 bases and J lost 0 bases.

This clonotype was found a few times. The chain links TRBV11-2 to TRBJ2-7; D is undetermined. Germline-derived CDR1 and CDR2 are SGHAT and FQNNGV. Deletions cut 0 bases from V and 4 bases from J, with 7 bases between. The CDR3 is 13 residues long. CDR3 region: CASSLDLTYEQYF. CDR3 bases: TGTGCCAGCAGCTTAGACTTAACTTACGAGCAGTACTTC.

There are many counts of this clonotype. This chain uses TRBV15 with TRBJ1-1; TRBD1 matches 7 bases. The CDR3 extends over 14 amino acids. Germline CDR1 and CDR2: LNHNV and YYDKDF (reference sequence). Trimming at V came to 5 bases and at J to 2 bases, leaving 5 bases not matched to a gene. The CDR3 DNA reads TGTGCCACCAGCGCAGGGGGTGGAAACACTGAAGCTTTCTTT. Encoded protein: CATSAGGGNTEAFF. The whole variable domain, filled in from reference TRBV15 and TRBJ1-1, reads DAMVIQNPRYQVTQFGKPVTLSCSQTLNHNVMYWYQQKSSQAPKLLFHYYDKDFNNEADTPDNFQSRRPNTSFCFLDIRSPGLGDTAMYLCATSAGGGNTEAFFGQGTRLTVV.